This entry lists 27 T cell receptor beta chains sequenced from one sample in a study of blood T cell repertoires in COVID-19. The data were produced by immunoSEQ multiplex PCR, yet TCRdb's version contains in-frame clones alone and is incomplete. The sample holds some 240,000 clones, about 80% seen once. Sequencing was performed on PBMCs or T cells enriched from blood (not recorded which). The source is a man aged 30 to 45 with acute COVID-19.

This clone was recorded only once. Other DNA variants within this sample encode the same CDR3. V is TRBV18 and J is TRBJ2-7; D possibly corresponds to TRBD1 (5 bases). V lost 3 bases, J lost 2 bases, and 8 bases lay in between. CDR3 length: 13 residues. Germline values: CDR1 KGHSH, CDR2 LQKENI. The CDR3 region is CASSPRETYEQYV. The CDR3 region has the DNA TGTGCCAGCTCACCCAGGGAAACCTACGAGCAGTACGTC.

The V and J genes are TRBV18 and TRBJ1-1; no clear D. V lost 2 bases, J lost 1 base, and 11 bases lay in between. This CDR3 spans 15 amino acids. Germline V CDR1 and CDR2: KGHSH, LQKENI. CDR3 nucleotide sequence: TGTGCCAGCTCACCAGGGATTCGGGGGAACACTGAAGCTTTCTTT. Its translation: CASSPGIRGNTEAFF.

V usage is TRBV2 and J usage is TRBJ1-2; a weak D match, TRBD1 (5 bases). Trimming left V 6 bases short and J 0 bases short, with 11 bases between. The CDR3 consists of 14 residues. Germline loops: CDR1 SNHLY, CDR2 FYNNEI. The CDR3 nucleotides read TGTGCCAGCAGCCGGGACTCAGCTAACTATGGCTACACCTTC. Residues: CASSRDSANYGYTF.

This clone has only one observation. This chain connects TRBV24-1 to TRBJ2-5, with no clear D. V was trimmed by 3 bases and J by 5 bases, leaving 12 bases between them. The CDR3 is made up of 14 amino acids. The germline CDR1 and CDR2 sequences are KGHDR and SFDVKD. For the CDR3, the DNA is TGTGCCACCAGTGATGGGCCCCTCCTGGAGACCCAGTACTTC. Residues: CATSDGPLLETQYF.

This chain joins TRBV11-3 and TRBJ2-1, with TRBD2 as a possible D gene (5 bases). From germline, CDR1 is SGHNT and CDR2 YENEEA. V shed 4 bases and J shed 5 bases, with 15 bases lying between them. The CDR3 is made up of 15 amino acids. The CDR3 coding sequence is TGTGCCAGCAGCTCTCCTAGCCAGCGGAACAATGAGCAGTTCTTC. Protein sequence: CASSSPSQRNNEQFF.

The gene calls are TRBV6-5 and TRBJ1-1; the match to TRBD1 covers 10 bases. The junction had 8 bases not matched to a gene; V was cut back by 5 bases and J by 5 bases. This CDR3 region has 15 residues. Germline V lookup: CDR1 MNHEY, CDR2 SVGAGI. Written as DNA, the CDR3 is TGTGCCAGCAGTCCTGGGACAGGGGTCAGGACTGAAGCTTTCTTT. This sequence encodes CASSPGTGVRTEAFF.

The chain combines TRBV10-3 with TRBJ2-7; 9 nucleotides agree with TRBD1. The CDR3 length is 13 residues. The junction had 3 bases not matched to a gene; V was cut back by 3 bases and J by 6 bases. Germline CDR1 ENHRY, CDR2 SYGVKD. The CDR3 DNA sequence: TGTGCCATCAGTGACGTGGGACAGGGCGAGCAGTACGTC. Translating it yields CAISDVGQGEQYV.

The chain has TRBV5-6 and TRBJ1-5, with D possibly being TRBD1 (6 bases). V lost 5 bases, J lost 0 bases, and 18 bases lay in between. Germline assignment: CDR1 SGHDT and CDR2 YYEEEE. CDR3 length equals 17 residues. Here the CDR3 reads CASSRGQLRLSNQPQHF. The CDR3 DNA reads as TGTGCCAGCAGTCGAGGACAGCTGAGACTTAGCAATCAGCCCCAGCATTTT.

This chain joins TRBV19 and TRBJ2-3, with D tentatively TRBD1 (5 bases). Trimming cost V 5 bases and J 6 bases, with 12 bases left between them. From germline, CDR1 is LNHDA and CDR2 SQIVND (reference sequence). The length of the CDR3 is 13 residues. CDR3 bases: TGTGCCAGTAGTCAGCAGGGTTGGGATACGCAGTATTTT. It translates to CASSQQGWDTQYF. Full variable domain (remainder filled in from reference TRBV19 and TRBJ2-3): DGGITQSPKYLFRKEGQNVTLSCEQNLNHDAMYWYRQDPGQGLRLIYYSQIVNDFQKGDIAEGYSVSREKKESFPLTVTSAQKNPTAFYLCASSQQGWDTQYFGPGTRLTVL.

Points on this clone: One end of the junction is discordant with germline, which a read error may explain. The gene calls are TRBV5-1 and TRBJ1-2; no definite D call. The V gene's germline CDR1 is SGHRS and CDR2 YFSETQ. The CDR3 sequence is 16 residues long. CDR3 DNA sequence: TGTGCCAGTAGCTTGGAATTGGGCAGAAGTTCTTATGGCTACACCTTC. The encoded protein is CASSLELGRSSYGYTF. Full variable domain (missing parts from reference TRBV5-1 and TRBJ1-2): KAGVTQTPRYLIKTRGQQVTLSCSPISGHRSVSWYQQTPGQGLQFLFEYFSETQRNKGNFPGRFSGRQFSNSRSEMNVSTLELGDSALYLCASSLELGRSSYGYTFGSGTRLTVV.

The V and J genes are TRBV3-1 (or the pseudogene TRBV3-2) and TRBJ1-1; D not certain. There are 13 residues in the CDR3. V dropped 0 bases and J dropped 3 bases, with 5 bases sitting between them. Germline CDR1 and CDR2: LGHDT and YNNKEL (reference sequence). CDR3: CASSQDPYTEAFF. In nucleotides, the CDR3 is TGTGCCAGCAGCCAAGATCCCTACACTGAAGCTTTCTTT.

V and J are TRBV3-1 (or the pseudogene TRBV3-2) and TRBJ2-1; 8 bases agree with TRBD1. CDR3 length equals 16 residues. Germline V lookup: CDR1 LGHDT, CDR2 YNNKEL (reference sequence). Trimming at V came to 2 bases and at J to 5 bases, leaving 8 bases not matched to a gene. CDR3 DNA: TGTGCCAGCAGCCAAAACAGGGGGTGGATCAACAATGAGCAGTTCTTC. Residues: CASSQNRGWINNEQFF.

V usage is TRBV3-1 (or the pseudogene TRBV3-2) and J usage is TRBJ2-3; no firm D call. The CDR3 has 12 amino acids. From germline, CDR1 is LGHDT and CDR2 YNNKEL (reference sequence). Trimming removed 4 bases at V and 12 bases at J, with 14 bases between. In DNA form, the CDR3 reads TGTGCCAGCAGCCCCAACCAGGAAGTACAGTATTTT. Amino acids: CASSPNQEVQYF.

This chain links TRBV12-3 or TRBV12-4 with TRBJ1-5; TRBD1 matches at 7 bases. J gave up 5 bases and V 5 bases, and 3 bases lay outside the gene matches. This CDR3 is built from 13 residues. The DNA for the CDR3 is TGTGCCAGCAGTCGACAGGGACATCAGCCCCAGCATTTT. Protein sequence: CASSRQGHQPQHF.

The chain joins TRBV28 to TRBJ2-3, with 14 bases matching TRBD2. Germline V lookup: CDR1 MDHEN, CDR2 SYDVKM. The V gene end was trimmed by 4 bases and the J gene end by 1 base; junction bases not matched to a gene: 10. The CDR3 is 19 amino acids. CDR3 residues: CASSSSGLAGGIGTDTQYF. CDR3 in DNA: TGTGCCAGCAGTTCTTCAGGACTAGCGGGAGGTATAGGCACAGATACGCAGTATTTT.

The rearrangement links TRBV5-4 to TRBJ2-2, with 7 positions matching TRBD2. This CDR3 has 16 residues. The V and J ends lost 1 base and 7 bases, in that order; junction bases with no gene match: 10. Per germline, CDR1 SGHNT and CDR2 YYREEE (reference sequence). The chain's CDR3 is CASSLFQAGVVGELFF. CDR3 DNA: TGTGCCAGCAGCTTGTTTCAGGCGGGAGTGGTCGGGGAGCTGTTTTTT.

The genes are TRBV6-6 and TRBJ2-3; maybe TRBD1 (5 bases). This CDR3 comprises 13 residues. Germline assignment: CDR1 MNHNY and CDR2 SVGAGI (reference sequence). The ends were cut back, 6 bases at V and 5 bases at J, with 12 bases in the middle. The CDR3 loop reads CASRGFQGDTQYF. DNA of the CDR3: TGTGCCAGCAGGGGATTTCAGGGAGATACGCAGTATTTT.

This chain connects TRBV7-3 to TRBJ2-1, with TRBD1 identical over 7 bases. Trimming took 5 bases from V and 1 from J; bases not matched to a gene: 5. The CDR3 consists of 15 residues. Germline V CDR1 and CDR2: SGHTA, FQGTGA. The CDR3 coding sequence is TGTGCCAGCAGCCAATCCAGGGGGTCCTACAATGAGCAGTTCTTC. Its protein is CASSQSRGSYNEQFF.

The V call is TRBV5-5, the J call TRBJ1-2; possibly TRBD1 for D (5 bases). Per germline, CDR1 SGHKS and CDR2 YYEKEE (reference sequence). V lost 4 bases to trimming and J lost 8 bases, with 12 bases between them. The CDR3 contains 12 residues. The CDR3 nucleotides are TGTGCCAGCAGCCTCACGACAGACGGCTACACCTTC. Its translation is CASSLTTDGYTF. Complete variable domain (other parts from reference TRBV5-5 and TRBJ1-2): DAGVTQSPTHLIKTRGQQVTLRCSPISGHKSVSWYQQVLGQGPQFIFQYYEKEERGRGNFPDRFSARQFPNYSSELNVNALLLGDSALYLCASSLTTDGYTFGSGTRLTVV.

The gene calls are TRBV10-3 and TRBJ2-3, with 9 bases matching TRBD2. Germline CDR1 ENHRY, CDR2 SYGVKD. Trimming took 10 bases from V and 4 from J; bases not matched to a gene: 18. The CDR3 contains 17 residues. The CDR3 nucleotides read TGTGCCACCCGAACTTGGGCCGGGACTAGCAGGGCAGATACGCAGTATTTT. Translated: CATRTWAGTSRADTQYF.

V gene TRBV11-2 combines with J gene TRBJ1-3, with unresolved D. Per the germline V gene, CDR1 is SGHAT and CDR2 is FQNNGV. Trimming removed 6 bases from V and 3 bases from J, with 15 bases in between. This CDR3 spans 15 amino acids. In DNA form, the CDR3 reads TGTGCCAGCAGTGCAAGCATCGGTCGTGGAAACACCATATATTTT. It is translated as CASSASIGRGNTIYF.

The chain couples TRBV10-1 to TRBJ2-5; 9 nucleotides align to TRBD2. V shed 5 bases and J 2 bases; nucleotides not matched to a gene: 3. Germline-derived CDR1 and CDR2 are WNHNN and SYGVQD (reference sequence). The CDR3 has 14 residues. DNA for the CDR3: TGCGCCAGCAGTAGCGGGGGGCCTCAAGAGACCCAGTACTTC. This codes for CASSSGGPQETQYF.

This clone was seen once. The chain employs TRBV2 and TRBJ1-4; D is undetermined. CDR1 is SNHLY, CDR2 FYNNEI, per germline. The CDR3 totals 16 residues. V was clipped by 6 bases and J by 0 bases, with 14 bases between them. This chain's CDR3 is CASRGGSLATNEKLFF. In DNA, the CDR3 is TGTGCCAGCAGGGGAGGGTCACTAGCAACTAATGAAAAACTGTTTTTT.

This clone has a count of ten or more. The rearrangement uses TRBV19 and TRBJ1-1, with 11 bases fitting TRBD1. Trimming at V came to 4 bases and at J to 3 bases, leaving 4 bases not matched to a gene. Looked up from germline, CDR1 is LNHDA and CDR2 is SQIVND (reference sequence). CDR3 length equals 15 residues. Written as DNA, the CDR3 is TGTGCCAGTAGTAAAAGGGGACAGGGGGACACTGAAGCTTTCTTT. Translating it yields CASSKRGQGDTEAFF.

The chain couples TRBV18 to TRBJ1-5; 7 bases align to TRBD1. The CDR3 runs to 13 residues. Germline CDR1 KGHSH, CDR2 LQKENI. V lost 1 base to trimming and J lost 15 bases; unmatched junction nucleotides: 9. Here the CDR3 reads CASSPHEQGPLHF. The CDR3 nucleotides are TGTGCCAGCTCACCACATGAACAGGGGCCGTTGCATTTT. The variable domain in full, completed from reference TRBV18 and TRBJ1-5, reads NAGVMQNPRHLVRRRGQEARLRCSPMKGHSHVYWYRQLPEEGLKFMVYLQKENIIDESGMPKERFSAEFPKEGPSILRIQQVVRGDSAAYFCASSPHEQGPLHFGDGTRLSIL.

J is TRBJ2-5 and V is TRBV5-4; 10 nucleotides match TRBD2. This CDR3 region has 14 residues. V shed 5 bases, J shed 4 bases, and the junction held 5 bases outside the gene matches. From germline, CDR1 is SGHNT and CDR2 YYREEE (reference sequence). CDR3 bases: TGTGCCAGCAGTCTAGCGGGGGCCTTAGAGACCCAGTACTTC. Its translation is CASSLAGALETQYF.

The chain is built from TRBV11-2 and TRBJ1-1; 10 bases align to TRBD1. Germline V gene sequence: CDR1 SGHAT, CDR2 FQNNGV. The V gene end was trimmed by 7 bases and the J gene end by 5 bases; junction bases not matched to a gene: 10. The CDR3 has 15 amino acids. DNA of the CDR3: TGTGCCAGCAAACGGGACAGGGGATTTGGGACTGAAGCTTTCTTT. This sequence encodes CASKRDRGFGTEAFF.